This T cell receptor (beta chain) is drawn from a study of control samples from healthy donors and cancer patients (dated by TCRdb to about 2020). Concerning this clone itself: Its antigen is not yet known. Base qualities were left out, and no much larger clone turns up one base away.

Spanning cysteine to phenylalanine, the CDR3 consists of 13 amino acids. CDR3 DNA is the only sequence kept; it has 39 bases, read in frame from the first base. Relative to germline, V is 0 bases shorter and J is 6 bases shorter, with 6 bases between their ends. CDR1 and CDR2, looked up from the germline V gene, are SGDLS and YYNGEE. Library preparation used the immunoSEQ multiplex PCR assay. Entries here come from immuneACCESS through TCRdb and include only in-frame sequences with V and J called. Some clones fail to appear in such tables; in the studies checked, an unresolved V gene covers under half of the shortfall, and the cause of the remainder is unknown. The sample table lists about 250,000 clones, 82% of them with a count of one. The ten largest clones take up roughly 15% of the sample.

Material: PBMCs. The clonotype originates from a woman in her sixties or seventies with lung cancer. In this chain, TRBV9 is recombined with TRBJ2-2; no D gene can be assigned with confidence. The CDR3 amino acid sequence is: CASSVGWAGELFF. The DNA sequence is as follows: TGTGCCAGCAGCGTAGGGTGGGCCGGGGAGCTGTTTTTT.